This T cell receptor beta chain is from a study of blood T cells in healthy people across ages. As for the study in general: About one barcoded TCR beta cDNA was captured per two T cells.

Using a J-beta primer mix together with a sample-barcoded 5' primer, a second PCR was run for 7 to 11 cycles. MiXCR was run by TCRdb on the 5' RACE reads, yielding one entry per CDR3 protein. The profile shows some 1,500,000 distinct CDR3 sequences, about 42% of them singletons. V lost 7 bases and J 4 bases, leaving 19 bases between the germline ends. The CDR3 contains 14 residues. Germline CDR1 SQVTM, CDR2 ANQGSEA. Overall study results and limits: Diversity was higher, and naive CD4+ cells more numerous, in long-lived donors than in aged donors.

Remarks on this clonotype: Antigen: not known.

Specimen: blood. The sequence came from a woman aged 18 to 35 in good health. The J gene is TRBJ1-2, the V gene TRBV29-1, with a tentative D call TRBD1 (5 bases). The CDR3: CSALGDGQFYGYTF. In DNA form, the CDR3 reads TGCAGCGCCCTCGGGGACGGCCAGTTCTATGGCTACACCTTC.